This record looks at one T cell receptor (beta chain) sequence and its context. The data are from a study of blood T cell repertoires in COVID-19. Study as a whole: Sites across the United States, Italy and Spain contributed samples from acute and convalescent COVID-19. Sources were T cells, B-cell-depleted T cells, or PBMCs; the material itself was cDNA or gDNA.

Generated by immunoSEQ multiplex PCR, the TCRdb table keeps only in-frame clones and is missing some. The sample gives about 310,000 clones, around 90% of which show up once; roughly 2.8% is in the top ten. The sequencing sample was made of peripheral blood. The TCR comes from a woman in her twenties or thirties with COVID-19, enrolled during active disease.

DNA for the CDR3: TGTGCCAGCAGAGCCGGGACAGTGACAGATACGCAGTATTTT. Protein: CASRAGTVTDTQYF. This sequence joins TRBV6-5 and TRBJ2-3, with 7 bases matching TRBD1. Germline V gene data show CDR1 as MNHEY and CDR2 as SVGAGI. With 6 bases clipped from V and 3 bases from J, the junction kept 6 bases outside the gene matches. The CDR3 loop spans 14 amino acids.